These T cell receptor beta chains were read from a single sample in a study of T cell repertoires in cytomegalovirus infection. These receptors' targets are unknown. TCRdb redid the calling of the reads with MiXCR, one entry per CDR3 protein. The sample records some 900,000 distinct CDR3 sequences, around a third being singletons. The material sequenced was cultured CD8+ T cells from PBMCs, taken from culture after CMV antigen stimulation. These receptors were obtained from a human donor in good health (CMV status not recorded). Some clones in this sample may be carry-over from other donors' samples. The conserved cysteine and the conserved F or W are not part of the CDR3 here.

j_call v_call cdr3_aa
TRBJ2-2 TRBV10-2 ASTVVTGELF
TRBJ2-3 TRBV24-1 ATSVEGLAGADTQY
TRBJ2-5 TRBV24-1 ATSDRRGKKWETQY
TRBJ2-2 TRBV19 ATTIAGGPTGELF
TRBJ2-1 TRBV4-1 ASSQDHDTYNEQF
TRBJ2-7 TRBV13 ASSWMSSYEQY
TRBJ2-2 TRBV12-3/TRBV12-4 ASSPGLYTGELF
TRBJ2-6 TRBV7-3 ASSLTGGGLSGANVLT
TRBJ1-1 TRBV20-1 SARPRERLNTEAF
TRBJ2-1 TRBV6-2/TRBV6-3 ASSYSTSSGIYNEQF
TRBJ2-3 TRBV7-2 ASSLATTTSGGITDTQY
TRBJ2-3 TRBV10-3 AISEPGQGLITDTQY
TRBJ1-4 TRBV25-1 TSSEYPSKDEKLF
TRBJ1-1 TRBV7-8 ASSFGDRDITEAF
TRBJ2-5 TRBV4-1 ASSQDIVNSQETQY
TRBJ1-4 TRBV12-3/TRBV12-4 ASSSRGRDEKLF
TRBJ1-3 TRBV27 ASSLSWGVGNTIY
TRBJ1-1 TRBV10-3 ATVAAGRGTEAF
TRBJ2-7 TRBV7-6 ANRPRDNSYEQY
TRBJ2-3 TRBV27 ASSFFTSGAGVTQY
TRBJ2-3 TRBV29-1 SAYLLEGSVADTQY
TRBJ2-2 TRBV4-1 ASSPAGSGVFWTGELF
TRBJ2-7 TRBV11-2 ASSSFTGLYEQY
TRBJ2-3 TRBV2 ASSEAGIDTQY
TRBJ1-1 TRBV27 ASSTTGDTGLSEAF
TRBJ2-2 TRBV6-5 ASSPGLAGGANTGELF
TRBJ1-2 TRBV4-1 ASSQDQGDVYT
TRBJ1-1 TRBV14 ASSQGFRRLNTEAF
TRBJ1-5 TRBV7-2 ASSSFQGISNQPQH
TRBJ1-1 TRBV7-9 ASSLATQGVEDTEAF
TRBJ2-7 TRBV20-1 SARSLMSSYEQY
TRBJ1-2 TRBV7-6 ASSYPGDYGYT
TRBJ2-1 TRBV4-1 ASSQSYNEQF
TRBJ2-5 TRBV7-2 ASSFWRLRGETQY
TRBJ2-3 TRBV10-3 AISEDADTQY
TRBJ2-5 TRBV27 ASSLRMGHDIQETQY